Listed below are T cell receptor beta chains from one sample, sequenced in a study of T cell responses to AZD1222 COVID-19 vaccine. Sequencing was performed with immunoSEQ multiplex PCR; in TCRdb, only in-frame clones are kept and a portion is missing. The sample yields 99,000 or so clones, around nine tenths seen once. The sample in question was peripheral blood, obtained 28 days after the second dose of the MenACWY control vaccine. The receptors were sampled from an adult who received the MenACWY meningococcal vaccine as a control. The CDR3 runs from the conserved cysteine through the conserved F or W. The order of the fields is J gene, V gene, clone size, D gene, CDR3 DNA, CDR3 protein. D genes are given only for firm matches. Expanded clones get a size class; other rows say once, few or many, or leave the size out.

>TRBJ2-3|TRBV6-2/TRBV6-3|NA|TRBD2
TGTGCCAGCAGTCGTGGACTAGACACAGATACGCAGTATTTT
CASSRGLDTDTQYF
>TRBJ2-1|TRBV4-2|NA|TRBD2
TGTGCCAGCAGCCAAGACCCTAGCGGGGGGGCAGGGGGTGAGCAGTTCTTC
CASSQDPSGGAGGEQFF
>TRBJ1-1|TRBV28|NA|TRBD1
TGTGCCAGCAGTTTTTTGGAGGGGGCGCAGACTGAAGCTTTCTTT
CASSFLEGAQTEAFF
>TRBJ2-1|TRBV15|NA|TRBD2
TGTGCCACCAGCGAATCGACTAGCGGGGTTAATGAGCAGTTCTTC
CATSESTSGVNEQFF
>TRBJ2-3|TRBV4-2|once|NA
TGTGCCAGCAGCCAAGATGGTCGGGGGATCACAGATACGCAGTATTTT
CASSQDGRGITDTQYF
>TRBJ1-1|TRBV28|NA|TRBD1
TGTGCCAGCAGGAAACAGGGGTTCACTGAAGCTTTCTTT
CASRKQGFTEAFF
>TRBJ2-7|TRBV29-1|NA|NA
TGCAGCGTAGGGGGGGCACCCTCCTACGAGCAGTACTTC
CSVGGAPSYEQYF
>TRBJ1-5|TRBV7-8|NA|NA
TGTGCCAGCAGCCTAGGGAGGTTACAGCCCCAGCATTTT
CASSLGRLQPQHF
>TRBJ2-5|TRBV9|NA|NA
TGTGCCAGCAGCTCCGGCTTGGAGACCCAGTACTTC
CASSSGLETQYF
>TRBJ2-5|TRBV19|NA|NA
TGTGCCAGTAGTAGAGGCAGGGGAGGGCTACAAGAGACCCAGTACTTC
CASSRGRGGLQETQYF
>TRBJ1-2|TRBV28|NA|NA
TGTGCCAGCAGTTTACGGGAAGATGGTGGCTACACCTTC
CASSLREDGGYTF
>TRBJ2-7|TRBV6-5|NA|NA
TGTGCCAGCAGGGTGGCAGCTACCTCCTACGAGCAGTACTTC
CASRVAATSYEQYF
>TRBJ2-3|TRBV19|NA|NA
TGTGCCAGTAGTTTCCAGGGGTTGGATACGCAGTATTTT
CASSFQGLDTQYF
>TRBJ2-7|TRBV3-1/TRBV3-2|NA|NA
TGTGCCAGCAGCTCTTCAGGGCTTTCCTACGAGCAGTACTTC
CASSSSGLSYEQYF
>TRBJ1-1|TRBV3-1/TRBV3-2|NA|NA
TGTGCCAGCAGCCAAGAACCCGGCAGGACGAACACTGAAGCTTTCTTT
CASSQEPGRTNTEAFF
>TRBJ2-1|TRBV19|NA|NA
TGTGCCAGTAGTATAGATTCTCTCGCAGGTGAGCAGTTCTTC
CASSIDSLAGEQFF
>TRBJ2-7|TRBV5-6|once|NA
TGTGCCAGCAGCGGGGGGTTTGCCGAGCAGTACTTC
CASSGGFAEQYF
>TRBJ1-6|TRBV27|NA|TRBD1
TGTGCCAGCACCTGGACAGGGGAAAATTCACCCCTCCACTTT
CASTWTGENSPLHF
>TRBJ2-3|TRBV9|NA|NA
TGTGCCAGCAGCGTAGAGGGGGAGGGACGGGATACGCAGTATTTT
CASSVEGEGRDTQYF
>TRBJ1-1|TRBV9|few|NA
TGTGCCAGCAGATCGAATGCGGACACTGAAGCTTTCTTT
CASRSNADTEAFF
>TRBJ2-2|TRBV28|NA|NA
TGTGCCAGCTCCTCAGGGGTGCGAGCCGGGGAGCTGTTTTTT
CASSSGVRAGELFF
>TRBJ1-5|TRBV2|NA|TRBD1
TGTGCCAGCAGGAGGCCAGGGGGCGACCAGCCCCAGCATTTT
CASRRPGGDQPQHF
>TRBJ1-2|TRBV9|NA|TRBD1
TGTGCCAGCAGCCCACCGGACAGGGGAATCCCCTATGGCTACACCTTC
CASSPPDRGIPYGYTF
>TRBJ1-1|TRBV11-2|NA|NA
TGTGCCAGCAGCCGTTCCGGGGTCTGGAGGGGAACTGAAGCTTTCTTT
CASSRSGVWRGTEAFF
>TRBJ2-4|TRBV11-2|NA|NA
TGTGCCAGCAGCTTAGGACAGGGAGGGGACATTCAGTACTTC
CASSLGQGGDIQYF
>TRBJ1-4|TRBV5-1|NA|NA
TGCGCCAGCAGCTTGGAGGTTGGTTTGGCTGCGGGGGGAAAACTGTTTTTT
CASSLEVGLAAGGKLFF
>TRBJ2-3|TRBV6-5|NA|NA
TGTGCCAGCAGTTACCAGGGAGATACGCAGTATTTT
CASSYQGDTQYF
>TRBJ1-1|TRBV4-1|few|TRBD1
TGCGCCAGCAGCCATACGGGACAGGGCCGTCTGAACACTGAAGCTTTCTTT
CASSHTGQGRLNTEAFF
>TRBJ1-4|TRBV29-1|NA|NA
TGCAGCGTTGCCCTCAGGGTTTCAACTAATGAAAAACTGTTTTTT
CSVALRVSTNEKLFF
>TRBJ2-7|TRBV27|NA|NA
TGTGCCAGCAGCCCTTCCCTCTACGAGCAGTACTTC
CASSPSLYEQYF
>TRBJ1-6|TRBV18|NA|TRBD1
TGTGCCAGCTCACCCGACAGGGACAGCTCACCCCTCCACTTT
CASSPDRDSSPLHF
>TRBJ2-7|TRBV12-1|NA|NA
TGTGCCAGCAGCCACCGGGACAGGTTCTACGAGCAGTACTTC
CASSHRDRFYEQYF
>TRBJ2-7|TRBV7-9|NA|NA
TGTGCCAGCAGCGCACGGGCAAGGTCCTACGAGCAGTACTTC
CASSARARSYEQYF
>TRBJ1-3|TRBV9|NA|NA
TGTGCCAGCAGCGTAGGTGGAAACACCATATATTTT
CASSVGGNTIYF
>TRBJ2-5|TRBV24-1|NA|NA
TGTGCCACCAGTGACTACCGTACTAGGAACCAAGAGACCCAGTACTTC
CATSDYRTRNQETQYF
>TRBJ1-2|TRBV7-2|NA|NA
TGTGCCAGCAGCTTAACAAACTGGGACTATGGCTACACCTTC
CASSLTNWDYGYTF
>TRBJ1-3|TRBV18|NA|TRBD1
TGTGCCAGCTCACCATTGGACAGGGCCGCGAACACTGGAAACACCATATATTTT
CASSPLDRAANTGNTIYF
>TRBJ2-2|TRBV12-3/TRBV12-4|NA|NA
TGTGCCAGCAGTTTAGTTTCCCCCGGGGAGCTGTTTTTT
CASSLVSPGELFF
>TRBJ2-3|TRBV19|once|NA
TGTGCCAGTAGTATAGTACAGGACTGTTCTAGCACAGATACGCAGTATTTT
CASSIVQDCSSTDTQYF
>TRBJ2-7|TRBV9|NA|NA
TGTGCCAGCAGCGTAGAGGGCCAGGGTTTCAACGAGCAGTACTTC
CASSVEGQGFNEQYF
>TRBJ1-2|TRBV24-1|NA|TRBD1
TGTGCCACCAGTGATCCTGACAGGGTTGACGGCTACACCTTC
CATSDPDRVDGYTF
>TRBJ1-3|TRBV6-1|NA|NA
TGTGCCAGCAGTGAAATGTGGGGAGACTCTGGAAACACCATATATTTT
CASSEMWGDSGNTIYF
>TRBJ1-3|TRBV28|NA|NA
TGTGCCAGCAACCCGACCGTCATGGGAAACACCATATATTTT
CASNPTVMGNTIYF
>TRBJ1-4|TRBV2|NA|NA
TGTGCCAGCACCAAACAGGGTACGGATGAAAAACTGTTTTTT
CASTKQGTDEKLFF
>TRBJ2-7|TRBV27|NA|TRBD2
TGTGCCAGCAGTGCTTTGGCGGGGGGGTCTTGGGAGCAGTACTTC
CASSALAGGSWEQYF
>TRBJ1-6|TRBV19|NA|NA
TGTGCCAGTACCCCAAGGGCCAATTCACCCCTCCACTTT
CASTPRANSPLHF
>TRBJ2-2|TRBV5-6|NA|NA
TGTGCCAGCAGCTTTAAGTTCCAGCGGGGGGAGCTGTTTTTT
CASSFKFQRGELFF
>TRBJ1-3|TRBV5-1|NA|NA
TGCGCCAGCAGCCTTTGGACGGCAACTGGAAACACCATATATTTT
CASSLWTATGNTIYF
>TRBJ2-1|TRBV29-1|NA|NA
TGCAGCGTTGAAGATGGACGGACAGCCCAGCAGTTCTTC
CSVEDGRTAQQFF
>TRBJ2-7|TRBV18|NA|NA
TGTGCCAGCTCCAGCCTGCGCGAGCAGTACTTC
CASSSLREQYF
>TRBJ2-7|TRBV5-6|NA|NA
TGTGCCAGCAGCTTGGGGCAGGGGCGGCGCGAGCAGTACTTC
CASSLGQGRREQYF
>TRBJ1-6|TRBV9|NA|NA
TGTGCCAGCTCGGGGCACGGGATTAATTCACCCCTCCACTTT
CASSGHGINSPLHF
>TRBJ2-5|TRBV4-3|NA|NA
TGCGCCAGCAGCCAAGATTGGGGGGCGCCCCGGGAGACCCAGTACTTC
CASSQDWGAPRETQYF
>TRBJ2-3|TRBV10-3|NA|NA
TGTGCCATCAGTGGAGGGGCGGGCACAGATACGCAGTATTTT
CAISGGAGTDTQYF
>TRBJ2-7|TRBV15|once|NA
TGTGCCACCAGCAGAGTTCCCACAGGGCCCTATTCCTGGGAGCAGTACTTC
CATSRVPTGPYSWEQYF
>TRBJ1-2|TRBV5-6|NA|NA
TGTGCCAGCAGCTTGTACCCTCCAGCAAGGGGCTACACCTTC
CASSLYPPARGYTF
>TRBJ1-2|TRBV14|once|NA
TGTGCCAGCAGCCAGGTACCTAACTATGGCTACACCTTC
CASSQVPNYGYTF
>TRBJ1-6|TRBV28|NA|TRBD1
TGTGCCAGCAGAGTGACAGGGTTTAATTCACCCCTCCACTTT
CASRVTGFNSPLHF